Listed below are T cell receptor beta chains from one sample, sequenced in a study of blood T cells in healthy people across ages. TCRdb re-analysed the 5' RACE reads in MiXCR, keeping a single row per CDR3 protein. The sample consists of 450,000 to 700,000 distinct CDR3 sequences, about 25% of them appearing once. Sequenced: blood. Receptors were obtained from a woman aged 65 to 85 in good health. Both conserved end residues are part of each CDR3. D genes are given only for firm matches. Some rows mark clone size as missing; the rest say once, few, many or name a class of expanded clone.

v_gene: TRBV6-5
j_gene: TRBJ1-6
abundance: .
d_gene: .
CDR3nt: TGTGCCAGCAGTCGGCAGGGGCGTCCCAATTCACCCCTCCACTTT
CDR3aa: CASSRQGRPNSPLHF

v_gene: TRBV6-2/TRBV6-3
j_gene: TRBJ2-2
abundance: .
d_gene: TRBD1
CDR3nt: TGTGCCAGCCAAGACAGGGCCGGGGAGCTGTTTTTT
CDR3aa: CASQDRAGELFF

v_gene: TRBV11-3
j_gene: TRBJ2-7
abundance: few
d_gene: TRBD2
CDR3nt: TGTGCCAGCAGCTTGAGCGGGGGGATCTCCTACGAGCAGTACTTC
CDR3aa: CASSLSGGISYEQYF

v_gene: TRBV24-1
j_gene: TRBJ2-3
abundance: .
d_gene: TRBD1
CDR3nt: TGTGCCACCCGACAGGGCCCCACAGATACGCAGTATTTT
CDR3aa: CATRQGPTDTQYF

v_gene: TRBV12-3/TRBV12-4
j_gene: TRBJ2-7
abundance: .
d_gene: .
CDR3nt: TGTGCCAGCAGTCCCTGGGTGGGCAGCTCCTACGAGCAGTACTTC
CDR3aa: CASSPWVGSSYEQYF

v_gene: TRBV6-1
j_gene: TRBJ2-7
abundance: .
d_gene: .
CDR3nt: TGTGCCAGCAGCAAAGACAGGCTTAGATACGAGCAGTACTTC
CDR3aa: CASSKDRLRYEQYF

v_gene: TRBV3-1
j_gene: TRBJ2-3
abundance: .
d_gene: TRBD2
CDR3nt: TGTGCCAGCAGCCAGAGAGTTAGCGGGGCAACAGATACGCAGTATTTT
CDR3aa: CASSQRVSGATDTQYF

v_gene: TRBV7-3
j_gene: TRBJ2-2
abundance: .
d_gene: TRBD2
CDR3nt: TGTGCCAGCAACTCTGGGACTAGCGATACCGGGGAGCTGTTTTTT
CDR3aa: CASNSGTSDTGELFF

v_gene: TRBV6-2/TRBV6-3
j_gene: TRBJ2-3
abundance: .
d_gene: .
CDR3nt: TGTGCCAGCAGTTACGCAGGCACAGATACGCAGTATTTT
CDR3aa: CASSYAGTDTQYF

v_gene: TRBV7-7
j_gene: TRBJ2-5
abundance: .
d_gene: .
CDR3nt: TGTGCCAGCAGTCGGAGACAGGACCAAGAGACCCAGTACTTC
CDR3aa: CASSRRQDQETQYF

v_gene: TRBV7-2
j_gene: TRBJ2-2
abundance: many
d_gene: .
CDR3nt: TGTGCCAGCAAAGTGGGTAATTCCGCACCCGGGGAGCTGTTTTTT
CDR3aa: CASKVGNSAPGELFF

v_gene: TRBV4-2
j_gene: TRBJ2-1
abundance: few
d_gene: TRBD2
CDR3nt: TGTGCCAGCAGCCAAAGCGGCACTAGCGGGGGGAAGAGTGAGCAGTTCTTC
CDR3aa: CASSQSGTSGGKSEQFF

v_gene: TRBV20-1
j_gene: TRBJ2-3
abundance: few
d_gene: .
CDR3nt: TGCAGTGCCTTTGGGGCTACTAGCACAGATACGCAGTGTTTT
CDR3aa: CSAFGATSTDTQCF

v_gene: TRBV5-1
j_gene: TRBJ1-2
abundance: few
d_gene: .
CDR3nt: TGCGCCAGCAGCCATCCAGGGGCTAACTATGGCTACACCTTC
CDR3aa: CASSHPGANYGYTF

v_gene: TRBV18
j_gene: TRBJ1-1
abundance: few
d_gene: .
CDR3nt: TGTGCCAGCTCTCTCACAGCTACCGGCCTCACTGAAGCTTTCTTT
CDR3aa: CASSLTATGLTEAFF

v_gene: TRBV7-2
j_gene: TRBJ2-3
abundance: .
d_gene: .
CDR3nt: TGTGCCAGCAGCCCCGCCGGCGGGGGCACAGATACGCAGTATTTT
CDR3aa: CASSPAGGGTDTQYF

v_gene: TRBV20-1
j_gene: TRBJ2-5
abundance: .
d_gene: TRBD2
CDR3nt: TGCAGTGCCACAAGGTCGGCTGCTAGCGGTAAAGAGACCCAGTACTTC
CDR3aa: CSATRSAASGKETQYF

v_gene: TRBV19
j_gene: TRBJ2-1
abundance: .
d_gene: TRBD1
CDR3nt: TGTGCCAGTCTCTCCCGGGACAGTATCTACAATGAGCAGTTCTTC
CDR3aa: CASLSRDSIYNEQFF

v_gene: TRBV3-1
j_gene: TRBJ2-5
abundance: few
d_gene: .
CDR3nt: TGTGCCAGCCGAAAAGGCCCCAACTCGGAAACCCAGTACTTC
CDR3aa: CASRKGPNSETQYF

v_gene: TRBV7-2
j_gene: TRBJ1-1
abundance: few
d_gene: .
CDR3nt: TGTGCCAGCAGCCCATTGTCCGGGGCTGGCACTGAAGCTTTCTTT
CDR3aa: CASSPLSGAGTEAFF

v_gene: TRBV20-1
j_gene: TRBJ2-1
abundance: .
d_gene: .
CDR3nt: TGCAGTGCTCTACGACAGTACAATGAGCAGTTCTTC
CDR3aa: CSALRQYNEQFF

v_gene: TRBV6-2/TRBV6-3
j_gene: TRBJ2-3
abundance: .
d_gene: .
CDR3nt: TGTGCCAGCAGCCTGACGACCGGGGGACCTAGCACAGATACGCAGTATTTT
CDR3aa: CASSLTTGGPSTDTQYF

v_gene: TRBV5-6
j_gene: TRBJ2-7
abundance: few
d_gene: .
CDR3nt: TGTGCCAGCAGCTTCATGGCAGGGCCATCCTACGAGCAGTGCTTC
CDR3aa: CASSFMAGPSYEQCF

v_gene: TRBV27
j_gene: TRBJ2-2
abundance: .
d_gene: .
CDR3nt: TGCGCCAGCAGCGCGGGCGGGGACGGGGAGCTGTTTTTT
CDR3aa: CASSAGGDGELFF

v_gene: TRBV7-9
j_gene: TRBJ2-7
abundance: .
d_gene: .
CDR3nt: TGTGCCAGCAGGTCAATCCAGGGCTACGAGCAGTACTTC
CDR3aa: CASRSIQGYEQYF

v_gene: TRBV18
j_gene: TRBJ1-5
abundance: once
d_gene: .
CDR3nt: TGTGCCAGCTCACTAGGGACCGTCCTTGGCAATCAGCCCCAGCATTTT
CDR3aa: CASSLGTVLGNQPQHF

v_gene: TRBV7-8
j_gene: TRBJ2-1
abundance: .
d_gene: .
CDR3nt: TGTGCTAGCAGCCGGAGCCCGGCGCACAATGAGCAGTTCTTC
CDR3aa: CASSRSPAHNEQFF

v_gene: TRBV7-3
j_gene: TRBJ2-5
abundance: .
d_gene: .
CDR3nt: TGTGCCAGCAGCGCCCGCGGGTCGCAAGAGACCCAGTACTTC
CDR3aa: CASSARGSQETQYF

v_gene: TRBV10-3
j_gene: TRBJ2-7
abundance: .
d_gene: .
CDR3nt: TGTGCCATCAGAGGTGAGGGGCAGTACTTC
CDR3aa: CAIRGEGQYF

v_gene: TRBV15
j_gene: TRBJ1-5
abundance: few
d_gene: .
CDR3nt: TGTGCCACCAGCAGAGGACCGGGACCTTATCAGCCCCAGCATTTT
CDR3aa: CATSRGPGPYQPQHF